This is a list of T cell receptor beta chains from one sample in a study of shared clonotypes between healthy human individuals. Assay used: immunoSEQ multiplex PCR; TCRdb lists only in-frame clones, some missing. The data hold 950,000 to 1,300,000 clones, with approximately 76% observed a single time. Sequenced input: memory CD4+ T cells sorted from blood. All receptors come from a man between 18 and 29 years old in good health. The CDR3 runs from the conserved cysteine through the conserved F or W. Each record gives: D gene, clone size, J gene, V gene, CDR3 DNA, CDR3 protein. The D gene is left open where the match is weak. Part of the rows lack a size; the others show once, few, many or a class for expanded clones.

d_gene: TRBD1
abundance: NA
j_gene: TRBJ2-5
v_gene: TRBV7-2
CDR3nt: TGTGCCAGCAGCAACGCTGACAGGGTATTAGGAGAGACCCAGTACTTC
CDR3aa: CASSNADRVLGETQYF

d_gene: NA
abundance: NA
j_gene: TRBJ2-7
v_gene: TRBV4-1
CDR3nt: TGCGCCAGCAGCCAACTCTCCTACCCCCCGTACGAGCAGTACTTC
CDR3aa: CASSQLSYPPYEQYF

d_gene: NA
abundance: NA
j_gene: TRBJ2-3
v_gene: TRBV4-2
CDR3nt: TGTGCCAGCAGCCACACCCTGGCGGGGCTTAGCACAGATACGCAGTATTTT
CDR3aa: CASSHTLAGLSTDTQYF

d_gene: NA
abundance: once
j_gene: TRBJ2-1
v_gene: TRBV19
CDR3nt: TGTGCCAGTAGTATCAGGGTCAGCAATGAGCAGTTCTTC
CDR3aa: CASSIRVSNEQFF

d_gene: TRBD1
abundance: NA
j_gene: TRBJ1-2
v_gene: TRBV10-3
CDR3nt: TGTGCCATCACCGGCGACAGGGTCCGTGGCTACACCTTC
CDR3aa: CAITGDRVRGYTF

d_gene: NA
abundance: NA
j_gene: TRBJ2-3
v_gene: TRBV7-3
CDR3nt: TGTGCCAGCAGCTTAACGATGGGCGGGGGCGTTTCGGATACGCAGTATTTT
CDR3aa: CASSLTMGGGVSDTQYF

d_gene: NA
abundance: NA
j_gene: TRBJ1-5
v_gene: TRBV6-5
CDR3nt: TGTGCCAGCAGTTACTCCCAGGGCTACCAGCCCCAGCATTTT
CDR3aa: CASSYSQGYQPQHF

d_gene: TRBD2
abundance: many
j_gene: TRBJ2-3
v_gene: TRBV7-9
CDR3nt: TGTGCCAGCTCCAGGCTAGCGGGGCTTCAGGGGGATACGCAGTATTTT
CDR3aa: CASSRLAGLQGDTQYF

d_gene: NA
abundance: NA
j_gene: TRBJ1-1
v_gene: TRBV7-2
CDR3nt: TGTGCCAGCAGCTTCTCCGGAGGGTTCACTGAAGCTTTCTTT
CDR3aa: CASSFSGGFTEAFF

d_gene: TRBD2
abundance: NA
j_gene: TRBJ2-1
v_gene: TRBV19
CDR3nt: TGTGCCAGTAGTTTCGGGACTAGCGGGGGTTACAATGAGCAGTTCTTC
CDR3aa: CASSFGTSGGYNEQFF

d_gene: NA
abundance: NA
j_gene: TRBJ2-2
v_gene: TRBV9
CDR3nt: TGTGCCAGCAGCGTCGGCTATGACAGGACCAACACCGGGGAGCTGTTTTTT
CDR3aa: CASSVGYDRTNTGELFF

d_gene: NA
abundance: few
j_gene: TRBJ1-1
v_gene: TRBV9
CDR3nt: TGTGCCAGCAGCGTAGAGCCGGCTGAAGCTTTCTTT
CDR3aa: CASSVEPAEAFF

d_gene: NA
abundance: NA
j_gene: TRBJ1-5
v_gene: TRBV2
CDR3nt: TGTGCCAGCAGGACCGGGTCCTCCAATCAGCCCCAGCATTTT
CDR3aa: CASRTGSSNQPQHF

d_gene: NA
abundance: few
j_gene: TRBJ1-2
v_gene: TRBV7-3
CDR3nt: TGTGCCAGCAGCCCACGGGGAGCTAACTATGGCTACACCTTC
CDR3aa: CASSPRGANYGYTF

d_gene: NA
abundance: NA
j_gene: TRBJ2-1
v_gene: TRBV6-1
CDR3nt: TGTGCCAGCAGTGCAAGCAGGGCTCGGTACAATGAGCAGTTCTTC
CDR3aa: CASSASRARYNEQFF

d_gene: NA
abundance: few
j_gene: TRBJ1-5
v_gene: TRBV30
CDR3nt: TGTGCCCAGAGTGGGGGTCTTGGCAATCAGCCCCAGCATTTT
CDR3aa: CAQSGGLGNQPQHF

d_gene: TRBD1
abundance: NA
j_gene: TRBJ1-1
v_gene: TRBV19
CDR3nt: TGTGCCAGTAGTAGATACAGGGGGAACACTGAAGCTTTCTTT
CDR3aa: CASSRYRGNTEAFF

d_gene: NA
abundance: NA
j_gene: TRBJ1-2
v_gene: TRBV18
CDR3nt: TGTGCCAGCTCACAGCTTACGGGGGTTGGCTACACCTTC
CDR3aa: CASSQLTGVGYTF

d_gene: NA
abundance: once
j_gene: TRBJ2-7
v_gene: TRBV29-1
CDR3nt: TGCAGCGTTCCGGCAGGGGTTCCCTACGAGCAGTACTTC
CDR3aa: CSVPAGVPYEQYF

d_gene: NA
abundance: NA
j_gene: TRBJ2-6
v_gene: TRBV2
CDR3nt: TGTGCCAGCAGTGCGGAGGGAATCTCTGGGGCCAACGTCCTGACTTTC
CDR3aa: CASSAEGISGANVLTF

d_gene: NA
abundance: NA
j_gene: TRBJ1-6
v_gene: TRBV5-1
CDR3nt: TGCGCCAGCAGCTTGGAGCTCTCCTATAATTCACCCCTCCACTTT
CDR3aa: CASSLELSYNSPLHF

d_gene: NA
abundance: NA
j_gene: TRBJ1-4
v_gene: TRBV10-3
CDR3nt: TGTGCCATCAGTGAAACCGCCTCGACAGGATTTAATGAAAAACTGTTTTTT
CDR3aa: CAISETASTGFNEKLFF

d_gene: NA
abundance: NA
j_gene: TRBJ2-1
v_gene: TRBV30
CDR3nt: TGTGCCGGGACAAAAGGGTTTGAGCAGTTCTTC
CDR3aa: CAGTKGFEQFF

d_gene: TRBD2
abundance: NA
j_gene: TRBJ2-1
v_gene: TRBV5-4
CDR3nt: TGTGCCAGCACCCTACGGACTAGCGGGAGCAATGAGCAGTTCTTC
CDR3aa: CASTLRTSGSNEQFF

d_gene: TRBD2
abundance: few
j_gene: TRBJ2-1
v_gene: TRBV30
CDR3nt: TGTGCCTGGAGTGCTAGCGGGAGCGGTGAGCAGTTCTTC
CDR3aa: CAWSASGSGEQFF

d_gene: TRBD1
abundance: NA
j_gene: TRBJ2-7
v_gene: TRBV19
CDR3nt: TGTGCCAGTTCAGGGGACAGAACCTACGAGCAGTACTTC
CDR3aa: CASSGDRTYEQYF

d_gene: NA
abundance: NA
j_gene: TRBJ2-7
v_gene: TRBV7-9
CDR3nt: TGTGCCAGCAGCTTCCGGGCCACAGCCAGCGGCCTCTACGAGCAGTACTTC
CDR3aa: CASSFRATASGLYEQYF

d_gene: NA
abundance: NA
j_gene: TRBJ1-2
v_gene: TRBV6-1
CDR3nt: TGTGCCAGCAACTACTATGGCTACACCTTC
CDR3aa: CASNYYGYTF

d_gene: TRBD1
abundance: NA
j_gene: TRBJ1-5
v_gene: TRBV18
CDR3nt: TGTGCCAGCTCAGGACAGGGGGGCAATCAGCCCCAGCATTTT
CDR3aa: CASSGQGGNQPQHF

d_gene: NA
abundance: NA
j_gene: TRBJ2-1
v_gene: TRBV6-4
CDR3nt: TGTGCCAGCAGTGACCTACGATCGCCTGAGCAGTTCTTC
CDR3aa: CASSDLRSPEQFF

d_gene: TRBD1
abundance: once
j_gene: TRBJ1-1
v_gene: TRBV5-8
CDR3nt: TGTGCCAGCAGCCCGGGACAGGGGAAGAGAAATCTGGGGAACACTGAAGCTTTCTTT
CDR3aa: CASSPGQGKRNLGNTEAFF

d_gene: NA
abundance: NA
j_gene: TRBJ1-1
v_gene: TRBV18
CDR3nt: TGTGCCAGCTCACTCCTGCTCGGCGGAAACACTGAAGCTTTCTTT
CDR3aa: CASSLLLGGNTEAFF

d_gene: NA
abundance: NA
j_gene: TRBJ2-2
v_gene: TRBV27
CDR3nt: TGTGCCAGCAGTCCCTCGGGCAGCCCGAACACCGGGGAGCTGTTTTTT
CDR3aa: CASSPSGSPNTGELFF

d_gene: NA
abundance: NA
j_gene: TRBJ2-7
v_gene: TRBV7-9
CDR3nt: TGTGCCAGCAGCTTATCCGGGCGGGGCCTTGTCTCCTACGAGCAGTACTTC
CDR3aa: CASSLSGRGLVSYEQYF

d_gene: TRBD2
abundance: NA
j_gene: TRBJ2-5
v_gene: TRBV18
CDR3nt: TGTGCCAGCTCACCACTCGGGGCTAGCGGGGGGAAGACCCAGTACTTC
CDR3aa: CASSPLGASGGKTQYF

d_gene: NA
abundance: NA
j_gene: TRBJ1-1
v_gene: TRBV20-1
CDR3nt: TGCAGTGCGGGGAACACTGAAGCTTTCTTT
CDR3aa: CSAGNTEAFF

d_gene: NA
abundance: NA
j_gene: TRBJ2-1
v_gene: TRBV7-8
CDR3nt: TGTGCCAGCAGCTTAGACCCGGACGTCTCCTACAATGAGCAGTTCTTC
CDR3aa: CASSLDPDVSYNEQFF

d_gene: NA
abundance: NA
j_gene: TRBJ2-7
v_gene: TRBV2
CDR3nt: TGTGCCAGCAGTCGGAACTACGAGCAGTACTTC
CDR3aa: CASSRNYEQYF

d_gene: NA
abundance: NA
j_gene: TRBJ1-6
v_gene: TRBV19
CDR3nt: TGTGCCAGTAGTGACAGAAATTCACCCCTCCACTTT
CDR3aa: CASSDRNSPLHF

d_gene: NA
abundance: NA
j_gene: TRBJ2-2
v_gene: TRBV4-3
CDR3nt: TGCGCCAGCAGCTGGGACTTGAGTACCGGGGAGCTGTTTTTT
CDR3aa: CASSWDLSTGELFF

d_gene: NA
abundance: NA
j_gene: TRBJ1-1
v_gene: TRBV19
CDR3nt: TGTGCCAGTAGTATAACGGCAGGGGTCACTGAAGCTTTCTTT
CDR3aa: CASSITAGVTEAFF

d_gene: NA
abundance: NA
j_gene: TRBJ2-1
v_gene: TRBV4-3
CDR3nt: TGCGCCAGCAGCCCAGAACTTGAGAATGAGCAGTTCTTC
CDR3aa: CASSPELENEQFF

d_gene: NA
abundance: NA
j_gene: TRBJ1-6
v_gene: TRBV19
CDR3nt: TGTGCCAGTAGGCTGACAGGCGGGGATTCACCCCTCCACTTT
CDR3aa: CASRLTGGDSPLHF

d_gene: TRBD1
abundance: NA
j_gene: TRBJ2-7
v_gene: TRBV5-6
CDR3nt: TGTGCCAGCAGCTACGGGACAGGGGGCGGAAACGAGCAGTACTTC
CDR3aa: CASSYGTGGGNEQYF

d_gene: NA
abundance: NA
j_gene: TRBJ1-2
v_gene: TRBV28
CDR3nt: TGTGCCTATAAAGACACGGGACCCAACTATGGCTACACCTTC
CDR3aa: CAYKDTGPNYGYTF

d_gene: TRBD1
abundance: NA
j_gene: TRBJ2-3
v_gene: TRBV27
CDR3nt: TGTGCCAGCAGTGTCAACCAGGGGGCCAAGCAGTATTTT
CDR3aa: CASSVNQGAKQYF

d_gene: NA
abundance: few
j_gene: TRBJ2-5
v_gene: TRBV29-1
CDR3nt: TGCAGCGTTGGAGAACTCCTCTTTGAGGCCCAGTACTTC
CDR3aa: CSVGELLFEAQYF

d_gene: NA
abundance: once
j_gene: TRBJ1-2
v_gene: TRBV30
CDR3nt: TGTGCCTGGAGTGTATCCGGGGACTATGGCTACACCTTC
CDR3aa: CAWSVSGDYGYTF